Listed here is a single T cell receptor beta chain. A multiplex PCR was run with 60 Vbeta primers and 13 Jbeta primers. Profiled with immunoSEQ multiplex PCR; TCRdb holds only in-frame clones, not every one. This table has around 180,000 clones, roughly 87% appearing once. The data stem from a study of cytomegalovirus exposure and HLA in healthy donors. CDR1 is SGHAT and CDR2 is FQNNGV in the germline V gene. The V gene lost 1 base and the J gene lost 2 bases, with 12 bases spanning the gap. The CDR3 is 16 residues long. Sequenced material: PBMCs. The V gene is TRBV11-2, the J gene TRBJ2-4; D is perhaps TRBD1 (5 bases). This TCR was sampled from a girl younger than two in good health and CMV-seronegative. The CDR3 here is CASSLGPGYPKNIQYF. The CDR3, as DNA: TGTGCCAGCAGCTTAGGGCCAGGGTATCCCAAAAACATTCAGTACTTC.